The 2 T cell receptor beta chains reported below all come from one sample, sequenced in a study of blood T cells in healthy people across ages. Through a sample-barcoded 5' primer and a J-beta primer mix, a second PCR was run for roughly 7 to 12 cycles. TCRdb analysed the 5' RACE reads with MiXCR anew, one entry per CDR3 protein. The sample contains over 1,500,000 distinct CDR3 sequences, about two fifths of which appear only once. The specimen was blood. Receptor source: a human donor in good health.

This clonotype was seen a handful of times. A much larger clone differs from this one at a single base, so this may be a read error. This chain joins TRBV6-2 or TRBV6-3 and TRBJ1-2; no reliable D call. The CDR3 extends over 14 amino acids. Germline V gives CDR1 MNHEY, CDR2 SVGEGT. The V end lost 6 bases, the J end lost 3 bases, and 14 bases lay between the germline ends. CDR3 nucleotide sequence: TGTGCCAGCAGGCGTCGAGGGAAGGACTATGGCTACACCTTC. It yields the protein CASRRRGKDYGYTF.

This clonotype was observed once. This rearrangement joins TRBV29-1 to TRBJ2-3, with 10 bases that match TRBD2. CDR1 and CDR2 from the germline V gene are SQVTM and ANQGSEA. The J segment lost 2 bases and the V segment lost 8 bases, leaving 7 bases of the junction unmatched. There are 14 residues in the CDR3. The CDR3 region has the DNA TGCAGCTCTGAGCGGGGGGGCGTCACAGATACGCAGTATTTT. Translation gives CSSERGGVTDTQYF.